Here is one TCR beta chain with its context. Its specificity is not known. This record comes from a study of cytomegalovirus exposure and HLA in healthy donors. Study results and limitations: Later analysis identified several of the most significant clusters that appeared linked to common viral pathogens. 16,951 TCR beta sequences were associated with HLA alleles at 0.05 false discovery rate in a later analysis.

The PCR ran on 60 Vbeta and 13 Jbeta primers. Clones were sequenced by immunoSEQ multiplex PCR, and TCRdb holds only the in-frame ones, with some missing. In the table there are over 150,000 clones, 60% to 85% of which are singletons. V was cut by 0 bases and J by 6 bases, with 16 bases left in between. Looked up from germline, CDR1 is SGHRS and CDR2 is YFSETQ. The CDR3 has 17 amino acids. This rearrangement joins TRBV5-1 to TRBJ1-6, with D possibly TRBD1 on 6 matching bases. This receptor was taken from a woman in her 50s in good health and CMV-seropositive. The sequenced sample consisted of PBMCs. The CDR3 region is CASSLVVTGGSNSPLHF. The CDR3 DNA reads as TGCGCCAGCAGCTTGGTAGTGACAGGCGGTTCTAATTCACCCCTCCACTTT. Filled out from reference TRBV5-1 and TRBJ1-6, the complete variable domain reads KAGVTQTPRYLIKTRGQQVTLSCSPISGHRSVSWYQQTPGQGLQFLFEYFSETQRNKGNFPGRFSGRQFSNSRSEMNVSTLELGDSALYLCASSLVVTGGSNSPLHFGNGTRLTVT.